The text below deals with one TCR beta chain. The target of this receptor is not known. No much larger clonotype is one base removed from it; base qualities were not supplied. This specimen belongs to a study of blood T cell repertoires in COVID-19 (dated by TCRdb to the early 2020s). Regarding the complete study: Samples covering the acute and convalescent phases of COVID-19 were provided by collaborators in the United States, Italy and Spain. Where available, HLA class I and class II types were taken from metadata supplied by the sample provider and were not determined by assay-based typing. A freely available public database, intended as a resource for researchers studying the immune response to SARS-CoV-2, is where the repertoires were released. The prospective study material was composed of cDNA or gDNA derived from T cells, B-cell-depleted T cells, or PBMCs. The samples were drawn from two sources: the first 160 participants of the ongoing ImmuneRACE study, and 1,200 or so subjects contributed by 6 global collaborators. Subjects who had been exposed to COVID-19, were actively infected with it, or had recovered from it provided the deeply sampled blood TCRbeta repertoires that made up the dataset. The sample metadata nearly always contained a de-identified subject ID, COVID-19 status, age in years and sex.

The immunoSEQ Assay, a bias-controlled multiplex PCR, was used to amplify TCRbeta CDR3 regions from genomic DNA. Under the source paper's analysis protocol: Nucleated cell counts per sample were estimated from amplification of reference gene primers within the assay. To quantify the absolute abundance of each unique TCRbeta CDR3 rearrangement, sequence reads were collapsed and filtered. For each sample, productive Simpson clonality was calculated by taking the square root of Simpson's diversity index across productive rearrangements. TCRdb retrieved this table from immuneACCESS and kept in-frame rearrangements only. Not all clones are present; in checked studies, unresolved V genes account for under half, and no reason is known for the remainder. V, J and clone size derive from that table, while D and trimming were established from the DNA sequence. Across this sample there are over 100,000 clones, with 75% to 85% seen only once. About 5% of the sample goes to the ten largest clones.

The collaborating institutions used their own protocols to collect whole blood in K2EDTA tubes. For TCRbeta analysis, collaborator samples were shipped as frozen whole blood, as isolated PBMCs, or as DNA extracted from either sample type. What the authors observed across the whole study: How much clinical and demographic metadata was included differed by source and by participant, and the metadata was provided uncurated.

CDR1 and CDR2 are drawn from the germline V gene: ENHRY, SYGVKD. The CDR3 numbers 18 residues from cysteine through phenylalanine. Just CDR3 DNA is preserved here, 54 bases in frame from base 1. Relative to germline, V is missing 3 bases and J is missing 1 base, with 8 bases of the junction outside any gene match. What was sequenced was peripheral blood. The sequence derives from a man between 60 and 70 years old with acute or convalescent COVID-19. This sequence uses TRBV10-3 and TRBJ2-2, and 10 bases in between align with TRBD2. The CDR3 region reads CAISDIPGTSENTGELFF. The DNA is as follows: TGTGCCATCAGTGACATCCCTGGGACTAGCGAGAACACCGGGGAGCTGTTTTTT.